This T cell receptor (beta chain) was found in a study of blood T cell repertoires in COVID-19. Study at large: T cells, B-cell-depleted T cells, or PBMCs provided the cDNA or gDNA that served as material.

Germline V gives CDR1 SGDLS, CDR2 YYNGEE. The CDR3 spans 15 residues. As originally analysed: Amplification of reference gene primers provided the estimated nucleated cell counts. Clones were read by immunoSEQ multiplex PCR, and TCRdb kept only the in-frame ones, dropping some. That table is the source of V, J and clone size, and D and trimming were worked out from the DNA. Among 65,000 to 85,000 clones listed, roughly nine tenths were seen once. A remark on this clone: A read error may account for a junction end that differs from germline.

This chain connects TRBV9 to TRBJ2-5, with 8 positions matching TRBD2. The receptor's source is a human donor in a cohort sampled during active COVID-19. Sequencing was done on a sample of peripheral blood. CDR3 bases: TGTGCCAGCAGCGTACGTAGCGGGGACCATGAGACCCAGTACTTC. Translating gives CASSVRSGDHETQYF. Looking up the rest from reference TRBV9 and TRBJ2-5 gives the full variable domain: DSGVTQTPKHLITATGQRVTLRCSPRSGDLSVYWYQQSLDQGLQFLIQYYNGEERAKGNILERFSAQQFPDLHSELNLSSLELGDSALYFCASSVRSGDHETQYFGPGTRLLVL.